This TCR beta chain was found in a study of blood T cell repertoires in COVID-19. Across the whole study: Acute-phase and convalescent COVID-19 samples originated in the United States, Italy and Spain. Sample material is recorded as cDNA or gDNA derived from T cells, B-cell-depleted T cells, or PBMCs.

Original processing notes: It was from reference gene primer amplification that nucleated cell counts were estimated. Some clones are missing from TCRdb's copy, which holds only in-frame ones; the method was immunoSEQ multiplex PCR. That table gives V, J and clone size, and the DNA gave D and trimming. The sample lists about 98,000 clones; roughly 80% were seen once. V was clipped by 1 base and J by 2 bases; unmatched bases: 5. The CDR3 totals 16 residues. The germline CDR1 and CDR2 sequences are MNHEY and SMNVEV (reference sequence). The source of this sequence is an elderly woman with acute or convalescent COVID-19. Sequencing was carried out using peripheral blood. The chain is built from TRBV27 and TRBJ2-1; 7 bases agree with TRBD1. The CDR3 nucleotides are TGTGCCAGCAGTTTATTAGGGACAGTAGCCTACAATGAGCAGTTCTTC. This sequence encodes CASSLLGTVAYNEQFF.